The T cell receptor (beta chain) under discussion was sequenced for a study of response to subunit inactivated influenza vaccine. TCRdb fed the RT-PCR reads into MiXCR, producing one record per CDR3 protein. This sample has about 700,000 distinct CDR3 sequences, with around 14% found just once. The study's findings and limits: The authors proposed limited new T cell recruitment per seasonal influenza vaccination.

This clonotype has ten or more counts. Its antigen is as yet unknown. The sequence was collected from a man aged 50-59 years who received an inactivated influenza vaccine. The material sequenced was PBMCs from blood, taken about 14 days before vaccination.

CDR3 bases: TGCAGTGCTAGACGTCCTAGCGGACCGACCGGGGAGCTGTTTTTT. This codes for CSARRPSGPTGELFF. The chain couples TRBV20-1 to TRBJ2-2, with TRBD2 identical over 7 bases. From germline, CDR1 is DFQATT and CDR2 SNEGSKA (reference sequence). The CDR3 spans 15 residues. V was clipped by 2 bases and J by 5 bases; unmatched bases: 8.